This entry is about one T cell receptor beta chain. These data belong to a study of blood T cell repertoires in COVID-19. Turning to the study itself: From T cells, B-cell-depleted T cells, or PBMCs came the material, which was cDNA or gDNA.

The trim removed 2 bases at V and 7 bases at J, leaving 4 bases unmatched. The CDR3 runs 13 residues. Germline loops: CDR1 MDHEN, CDR2 SYDVKM. Recovered status applied to Cohort 3 donors who had two consecutive negative PCRs. It also applied to those with clearance or with symptom resolution. Methods used by the authors: Nucleated cell counts were estimated from reference gene primer amplification. Profiled with immunoSEQ multiplex PCR; TCRdb holds only in-frame clones, not every one. V and J calls and clone size follow that table, whereas D and trimming were derived from the DNA. The sample consists of about 140,000 clones, approximately 87% of them appearing once.

J is TRBJ2-5 and V is TRBV28, with TRBD2 matching 7 bases. The material sequenced was PBMCs or T cells enriched from blood (not recorded which). This TCR derives from a man aged 55 to 70 who had recovered from COVID-19. The CDR3 sequence: CASSLRAGRTQYF. The CDR3 coding sequence is TGTGCCAGCAGTTTACGAGCGGGAAGGACCCAGTACTTC. Together with reference TRBV28 and TRBJ2-5, the CDR3 gives the full variable domain: DVKVTQSSRYLVKRTGEKVFLECVQDMDHENMFWYRQDPGLGLRLIYFSYDVKMKEKGDIPEGYSVSREKKERFSLILESASTNQTSMYLCASSLRAGRTQYFGPGTRLLVL.